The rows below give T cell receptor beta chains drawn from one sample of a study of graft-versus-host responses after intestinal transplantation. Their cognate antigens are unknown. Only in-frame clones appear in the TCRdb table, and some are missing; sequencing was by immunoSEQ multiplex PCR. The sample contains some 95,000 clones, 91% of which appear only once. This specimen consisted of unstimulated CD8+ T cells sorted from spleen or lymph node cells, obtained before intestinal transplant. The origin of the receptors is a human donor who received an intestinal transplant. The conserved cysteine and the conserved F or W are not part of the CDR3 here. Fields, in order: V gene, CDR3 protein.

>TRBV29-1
SAHGADGISYNEQF
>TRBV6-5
ASSYHSGGYEQY
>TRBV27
ASSGLADYTGELF
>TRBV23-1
ASSQSSAGAYEQY
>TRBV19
ASSPRGSGNTIY
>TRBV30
AWSVQVNTEAF
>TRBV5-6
ASSLEVAGGYNEQF
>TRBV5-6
ASSLGQNTGELF
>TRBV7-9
ASSSTLEGGTDTQY
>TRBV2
ASSSPSRAF
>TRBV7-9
ASSPPRAGVENEQF
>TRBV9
ASSVAPGSSYEQY
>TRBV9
ASSVGPGQGANTGELF
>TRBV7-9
ASSTGTGVH
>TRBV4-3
ASSQEGRNEKLF
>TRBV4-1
ASSSRTASGNTIY
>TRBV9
ASSVAGDRVAGELF
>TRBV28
ASSRGLAASYEQY
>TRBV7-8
ASSLVTESSYNEQF
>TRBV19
ASSIDPRSYT
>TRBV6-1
ASSALGTRGDEQY
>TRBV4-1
ASSRGQGSEQY
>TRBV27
ASSGTGSYEQY
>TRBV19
ASSIDPDRGETQY
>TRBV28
ASRTETNEQF
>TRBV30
AWNPGTGLNQPQH
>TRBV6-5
ASSSPRGGSEQY
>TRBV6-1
ASSERADSYEQY
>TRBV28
ASSAMRQIGPETQY
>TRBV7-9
ASSSPSRGLETQY
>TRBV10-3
AVMETGAEAF
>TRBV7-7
ASSQGQGAGELF
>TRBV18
ASSPRNLAGLF
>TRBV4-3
ASSPHSGSSEKLF
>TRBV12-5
ASGLVKTGQGFTDTQY
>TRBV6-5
ASSYGVRMNNEQF
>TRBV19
ASSIQLNGELF
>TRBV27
ASRESGRAYNEQF
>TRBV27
ASSLDWSSYNEQF
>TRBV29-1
SADKFGELF
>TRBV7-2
ASSLMVAAQETQY